This entry lists 17 T cell receptor beta chains sequenced from one sample in a study of T cell responses to AZD1222 COVID-19 vaccine. Repertoires were generated with immunoSEQ multiplex PCR, while TCRdb's copy carries only in-frame clones and drops some. This sample has some 160,000 clones, with around 94% found just once. This material consisted of peripheral blood, taken on day 0 of AZD1222 vaccination. The receptors shown here come from an adult in good health.

The chain carries TRBV4-1 and TRBJ2-2, with 7 bases matching TRBD2. The CDR3 totals 14 residues. The germline gives CDR1 MGHRA, CDR2 YSYEKL. The V and J ends lost 3 bases and 8 bases, in that order; junction bases with no gene match: 6. The CDR3 spells CASSHRQGGGELFF. The CDR3 bases are TGCGCCAGCAGCCATCGCCAGGGAGGGGGGGAGCTGTTTTTT.

The V call is TRBV5-1, the J call TRBJ1-2; 7 nucleotides line up with TRBD1. The CDR3 consists of 15 residues. Germline V gene data show CDR1 as SGHRS and CDR2 as YFSETQ. The V gene end was trimmed by 4 bases and the J gene end by 0 bases; junction bases not matched to a gene: 6. The CDR3 sequence is CASSPRDRANYGYTF. DNA of the CDR3: TGCGCCAGCAGCCCCCGGGACAGAGCTAACTATGGCTACACCTTC.

This chain links TRBV6-6 with TRBJ1-2, with unresolved D. The CDR3 spans 15 residues. The V end was cut by 6 bases, the J end by 5 bases, with 19 bases between. Germline CDR1 MNHNY, CDR2 SVGAGI (reference sequence). CDR3 nucleotide sequence: TGTGCCAGCAGCGGCCCCCCGGGCCCTTTGTATGGCTACACCTTC. This encodes CASSGPPGPLYGYTF.

The chain recombines TRBV7-9 with TRBJ2-4; tentatively, D is TRBD1 (5 bases). V gave up 1 base and J gave up 9 bases, with 13 bases separating them. The CDR3 runs 14 residues. CDR1 is SEHNR and CDR2 is FQNEAQ in the germline V gene (reference sequence). The CDR3 here is CASSLEGSGGIQYF. The CDR3 region has the DNA TGTGCCAGCAGCTTAGAGGGGTCTGGTGGCATTCAGTACTTC.

The chain uses TRBV3-1 (or the pseudogene TRBV3-2) and TRBJ2-7; either TRBD1 or TRBD2 may fit D (5 bases each). V was pared by 6 bases and J by 5 bases, with 14 bases between. The length of the CDR3 is 13 residues. Germline CDR1 is LGHDT and CDR2 is YNNKEL (reference sequence). The CDR3 DNA is TGTGCCAGCAGTGCCACTAGGGACCACGAGCAGTACTTC. Encoded protein: CASSATRDHEQYF.

The CDR3, as DNA: TGTGCCAGCAGTGAAGTGGGGCTGGGGGACACTGAAGCTTTCTTT. It translates to CASSEVGLGDTEAFF. This rearrangement joins TRBV6-1 to TRBJ1-1, with a tentative D call TRBD1 (5 bases). Per germline, CDR1 MNHNS and CDR2 SASEGT. CDR3 length: 15 amino acids. Trimming removed 1 base from V and 3 bases from J, with 12 bases in between.

The chain has TRBV30 and TRBJ1-2; TRBD1 matches at 7 bases. This CDR3 region has 12 residues. Germline loops: CDR1 GTSNPN, CDR2 SVGIG (reference sequence). The V gene end was trimmed by 7 bases and the J gene end by 8 bases; junction bases not matched to a gene: 10. The CDR3, as DNA: TGTGCCTCCCAAGACAGGGCCGGGGGCTACACCTTC. Its translation is CASQDRAGGYTF.

The chain couples TRBV20-1 to TRBJ1-6; D not resolved. Germline CDR1 and CDR2: DFQATT and SNEGSKA (reference sequence). With 5 bases removed from V and 7 bases from J, the gap between germline ends came to 6 bases. This CDR3 spans 11 amino acids. The CDR3 loop reads CSAGVNSPLHF. The CDR3 bases are TGCAGTGCTGGTGTGAATTCACCCCTCCACTTT.

The genes are TRBV10-3 and TRBJ2-7; D ambiguous. CDR1 ENHRY and CDR2 SYGVKD come from the germline V gene. V lost 6 bases and J 4 bases, leaving 10 bases between the germline ends. The CDR3 has 12 amino acids. The DNA of the CDR3 is TGTGCCATCAGAAAGGACGGATACGAGCAGTACTTC. This sequence encodes CAIRKDGYEQYF.

The chain carries TRBV5-4 and TRBJ1-4, with 9 bases aligning to TRBD1. CDR3 length: 15 amino acids. The germline CDR1 and CDR2 sequences are SGHNT and YYREEE (reference sequence). The J segment lost 7 bases and the V segment lost 4 bases, leaving 8 bases of the junction unmatched. The CDR3 DNA reads as TGTGCCAGCAGCCTCACGACAGGGGGGGGTGAAAAACTGTTTTTT. It yields the protein CASSLTTGGGEKLFF.

The chain uses TRBV24-1 and TRBJ1-3, with unresolved D. V lost 9 bases, J lost 0 bases, and 11 bases lay in between. CDR1 is KGHDR, CDR2 SFDVKD, per germline. There are 14 residues in the CDR3. The CDR3 reads CATSGHGSGNTIYF. CDR3 sequence (DNA): TGTGCCACCTCAGGTCATGGCTCTGGAAACACCATATATTTT.

This rearrangement joins TRBV19 to TRBJ1-2; possibly TRBD1 for D (6 bases). Germline CDR1 reads LNHDA; CDR2 reads SQIVND (reference sequence). The V end lost 7 bases, the J end lost 9 bases, and 15 bases lay between the germline ends. This CDR3 has 12 amino acids. In DNA form, the CDR3 reads TGTGCCAGTACCGAGGGGGGACTGAGCTACACCTTC. Translation: CASTEGGLSYTF. The full variable domain, with the rest looked up from reference TRBV19 and TRBJ1-2, is DGGITQSPKYLFRKEGQNVTLSCEQNLNHDAMYWYRQDPGQGLRLIYYSQIVNDFQKGDIAEGYSVSREKKESFPLTVTSAQKNPTAFYLCASTEGGLSYTFGSGTRLTVV.

The chain has TRBV30 and TRBJ1-6; 7 bases line up with TRBD1. V lost 5 bases and J lost 11; bases outside the gene matches: 6. The CDR3 contains 12 residues. The germline V gene encodes CDR1 GTSNPN and CDR2 SVGIG (reference sequence). The CDR3: CAWDRASTPLHF. The CDR3 DNA reads TGTGCCTGGGACAGGGCTTCAACACCCCTCCACTTT. Full variable domain (missing parts from reference TRBV30 and TRBJ1-6): SQTIHQWPATLVQPVGSPLSLECTVEGTSNPNLYWYRQAAGRGLQLLFYSVGIGQISSEVPQNLSASRPQDRQFILSSKKLLLSDSGFYLCAWDRASTPLHFGNGTRLTVT.

The chain is built from TRBV11-2 and TRBJ2-3; 8 nucleotides match TRBD2. The CDR3 has 16 amino acids. The germline gives CDR1 SGHAT, CDR2 FQNNGV. V trimming: 0 bases; J trimming: 4 bases; junction bases outside the gene matches: 6. CDR3 DNA sequence: TGTGCCAGCAGCTTAGAACTAGCGGCAGTCCCAGATACGCAGTATTTT. It encodes CASSLELAAVPDTQYF.

The rearrangement links TRBV9 to TRBJ2-2; the D is unclear. There are 15 residues in the CDR3. Germline-derived CDR1 and CDR2 are SGDLS and YYNGEE. Trimming took off 2 bases at V and 0 bases at J, with 8 bases between the two ends. In DNA, the CDR3 is TGTGCCAGCAGCGTGGGCGGAGCGAACACCGGGGAGCTGTTTTTT. Translating it yields CASSVGGANTGELFF.

This rearrangement joins TRBV7-9 to TRBJ1-1; D gene unclear. V lost 5 bases, J lost 5 bases, and 15 bases lay in between. There are 14 residues in the CDR3. Germline V lookup: CDR1 SEHNR, CDR2 FQNEAQ (reference sequence). For the CDR3, the DNA is TGTGCCAGCAGCATTCTCGGGGTGGGGACTGAAGCTTTCTTT. It codes for CASSILGVGTEAFF.

The chain joins TRBV18 to TRBJ2-1; D remains unclear. Germline V gives CDR1 KGHSH, CDR2 LQKENI. This CDR3 region has 12 residues. The V end lost 3 bases, the J end lost 6 bases, and 6 bases lay between the germline ends. The CDR3 bases are TGTGCCAGCTCACCTGCCGGCAATGAGCAGTTCTTC. Translated, it gives CASSPAGNEQFF.